This T cell receptor (beta chain) originates from a study of blood T cells in healthy people across ages. Trimming took 7 bases from V and 2 from J; bases not matched to a gene: 7. CDR1 and CDR2 from the germline V gene are MNHEY and SVGAGI. The CDR3 covers 14 residues. Primed by a sample-barcoded 5' primer and a J-beta primer mix, a second PCR proceeded for about 7 to 11 cycles. Each single sample gave us at least 2.5 million CDR3-containing paired-end reads. TCRdb re-derived calls from the 5' RACE reads in MiXCR, one entry per CDR3 protein. The sample carries about 650,000 distinct CDR3 sequences, around 52% recorded once.

The V gene is TRBV6-5, the J gene TRBJ2-7; 8 nucleotides match TRBD1. The receptor was isolated from a woman over 75 in good health. Material for sequencing was blood. This CDR3 is CASIAGGTPYEQYF. The CDR3 region has the DNA TGTGCCAGCATAGCAGGGGGCACCCCCTACGAGCAGTACTTC.